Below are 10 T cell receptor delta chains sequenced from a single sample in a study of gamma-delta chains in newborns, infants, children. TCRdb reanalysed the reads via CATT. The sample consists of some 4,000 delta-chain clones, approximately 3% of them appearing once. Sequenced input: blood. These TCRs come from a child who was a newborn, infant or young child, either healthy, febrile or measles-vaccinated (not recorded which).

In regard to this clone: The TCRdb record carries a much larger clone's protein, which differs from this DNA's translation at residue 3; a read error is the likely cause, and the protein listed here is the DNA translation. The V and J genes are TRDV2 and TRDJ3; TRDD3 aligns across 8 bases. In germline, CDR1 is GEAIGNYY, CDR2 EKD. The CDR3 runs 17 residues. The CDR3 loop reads CARDYWGGSWDTRQMFF. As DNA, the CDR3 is TGTGCCCGTGACTACTGGGGGGGCTCCTGGGACACCCGACAGATGTTTTTC.

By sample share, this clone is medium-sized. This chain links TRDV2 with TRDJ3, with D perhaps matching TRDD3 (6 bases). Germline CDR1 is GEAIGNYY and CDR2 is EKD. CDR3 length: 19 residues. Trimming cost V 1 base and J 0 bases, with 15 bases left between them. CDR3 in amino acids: CACDTVGYRSSWDTRQMFF. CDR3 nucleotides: TGTGCCTGTGACACTGTAGGATACCGAAGCTCCTGGGACACCCGACAGATGTTTTTC.

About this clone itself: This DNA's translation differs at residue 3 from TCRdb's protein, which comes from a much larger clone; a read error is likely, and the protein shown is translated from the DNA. The CDR3 DNA reads TGTGCCCGTGATTACTGGGGATCGAACGATAAACTCATCTTT. This gives the protein CARDYWGSNDKLIF. This chain links TRDV2 with TRDJ1; 7 bases align to TRDD3. The CDR3 is 14 residues long. Germline CDR1 reads GEAIGNYY; CDR2 reads EKD.

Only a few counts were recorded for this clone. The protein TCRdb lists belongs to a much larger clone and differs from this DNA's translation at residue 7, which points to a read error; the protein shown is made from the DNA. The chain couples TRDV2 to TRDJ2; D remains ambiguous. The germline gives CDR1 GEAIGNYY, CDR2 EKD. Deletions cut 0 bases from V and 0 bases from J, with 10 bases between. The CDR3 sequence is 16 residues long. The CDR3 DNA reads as TGTGCCTGTGACACCGTGGAGGAAGCTTTGACAGCACAACTCTTCTTT. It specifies CACDTVEEALTAQLFF.

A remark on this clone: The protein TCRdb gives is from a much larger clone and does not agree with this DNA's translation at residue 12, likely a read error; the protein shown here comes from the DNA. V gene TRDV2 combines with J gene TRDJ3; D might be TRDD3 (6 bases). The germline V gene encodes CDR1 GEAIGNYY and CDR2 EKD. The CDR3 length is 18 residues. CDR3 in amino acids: CACDTADRGSWGTRQMFF. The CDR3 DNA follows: TGTGCCTGTGACACCGCGGACAGAGGCTCCTGGGGCACCCGACAGATGTTTTTC.

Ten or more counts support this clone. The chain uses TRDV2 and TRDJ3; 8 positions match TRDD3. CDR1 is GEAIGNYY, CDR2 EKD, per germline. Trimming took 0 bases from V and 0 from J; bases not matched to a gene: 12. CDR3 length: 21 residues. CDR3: CACDTATDWGVYSWDTRQMFF. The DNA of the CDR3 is TGTGCCTGTGACACCGCGACAGACTGGGGGGTATACTCCTGGGACACCCGACAGATGTTTTTC.

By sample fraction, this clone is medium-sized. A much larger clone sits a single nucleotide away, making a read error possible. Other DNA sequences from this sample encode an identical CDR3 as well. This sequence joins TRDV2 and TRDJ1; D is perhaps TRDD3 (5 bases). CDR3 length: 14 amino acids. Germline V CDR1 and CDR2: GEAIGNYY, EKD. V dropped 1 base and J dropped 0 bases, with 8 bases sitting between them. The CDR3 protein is CACDTPGDTDKLIF. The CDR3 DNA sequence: TGTGCCTGTGACACGCCGGGGGACACCGATAAACTCATCTTT.

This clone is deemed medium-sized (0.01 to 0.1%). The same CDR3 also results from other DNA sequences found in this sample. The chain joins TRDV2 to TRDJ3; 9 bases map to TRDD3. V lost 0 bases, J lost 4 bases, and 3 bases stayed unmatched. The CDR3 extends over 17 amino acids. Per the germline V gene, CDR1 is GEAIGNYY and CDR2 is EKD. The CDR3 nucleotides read TGTGCCTGTGACACCGTTGGGGGATATTGGGACACCCGACAGATGTTTTTC. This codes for CACDTVGGYWDTRQMFF.

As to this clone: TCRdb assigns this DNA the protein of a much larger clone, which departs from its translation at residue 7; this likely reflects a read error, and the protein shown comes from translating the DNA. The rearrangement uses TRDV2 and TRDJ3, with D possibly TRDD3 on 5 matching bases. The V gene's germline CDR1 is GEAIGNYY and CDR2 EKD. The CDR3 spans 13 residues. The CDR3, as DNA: TGTGCCTGTGACACATGGGGCACCCGACAGATGTTTTTC. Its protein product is CACDTWGTRQMFF.

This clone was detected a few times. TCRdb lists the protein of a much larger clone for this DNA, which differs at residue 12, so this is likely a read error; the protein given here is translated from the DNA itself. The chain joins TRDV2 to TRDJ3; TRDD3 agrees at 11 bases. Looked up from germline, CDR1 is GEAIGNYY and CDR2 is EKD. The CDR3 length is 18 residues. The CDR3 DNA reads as TGTGCCTGTGACGTACTGGGGGATAGCTCCTGGGGCACCCGACAGATGTTTTTC. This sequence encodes CACDVLGDSSWGTRQMFF.